Detailed here is one T cell receptor (beta chain). This entry belongs to a study of cytomegalovirus exposure and HLA in healthy donors. The primer mix had 60 Vbeta and 13 Jbeta primers. Only in-frame clones appear in the TCRdb table, and some are missing; sequencing was by immunoSEQ multiplex PCR. The data show about 160,000 clones, and the top ten clones hold roughly 1.9%. The CDR3 runs to 13 residues. V gave up 8 bases and J gave up 5 bases, with 15 bases separating them. The germline V gene encodes CDR1 MDHEN and CDR2 SYDVKM. The sequence came from a man aged 25-45 years in good health and CMV-seronegative. The chain is built from TRBV28 and TRBJ1-2, with D possibly matching TRBD1 (5 bases). The source material was PBMCs. CDR3 region: CASRAWDSYGYTF. CDR3 coding DNA: TGTGCCAGCCGTGCCTGGGACTCATATGGCTACACCTTC.